The present T cell receptor (beta chain) was sequenced within a study of T-cell memory formation after mild COVID-19. TCRdb passed the 5' RACE reads through MiXCR, listing each CDR3 protein once. Counted here are fewer than 700,000 distinct CDR3 sequences, 15% to 20% occurring once; the ten biggest clones make up about 12%. The CDR3 loop spans 17 amino acids. With V trimmed by 5 bases and J by 6 bases, 13 bases remained unmatched. Per germline, CDR1 SEHNR and CDR2 FQNEAQ (reference sequence). Sequencing was performed on PBMCs or a T cell subset sorted from them (not recorded which). The chain carries TRBV7-9 and TRBJ2-2; TRBD2 matches at 9 bases. The sequence was obtained from an adult woman who had mild COVID-19 (a few samples of this study predate the infection). Cell type and time point are not known. CDR3 amino acids: CASSDPRLAGYAGELFF. Here the CDR3 DNA reads TGTGCCAGCAGCGACCCCCGGCTAGCGGGATACGCCGGGGAGCTGTTTTTT. Complete variable domain (other parts from reference TRBV7-9 and TRBJ2-2): DTGVSQNPRHKITKRGQNVTFRCDPISEHNRLYWYRQTLGQGPEFLTYFQNEAQLEKSRLLSDRFSAERPKGSFSTLEIQRTEQGDSAMYLCASSDPRLAGYAGELFFGEGSRLTVL.